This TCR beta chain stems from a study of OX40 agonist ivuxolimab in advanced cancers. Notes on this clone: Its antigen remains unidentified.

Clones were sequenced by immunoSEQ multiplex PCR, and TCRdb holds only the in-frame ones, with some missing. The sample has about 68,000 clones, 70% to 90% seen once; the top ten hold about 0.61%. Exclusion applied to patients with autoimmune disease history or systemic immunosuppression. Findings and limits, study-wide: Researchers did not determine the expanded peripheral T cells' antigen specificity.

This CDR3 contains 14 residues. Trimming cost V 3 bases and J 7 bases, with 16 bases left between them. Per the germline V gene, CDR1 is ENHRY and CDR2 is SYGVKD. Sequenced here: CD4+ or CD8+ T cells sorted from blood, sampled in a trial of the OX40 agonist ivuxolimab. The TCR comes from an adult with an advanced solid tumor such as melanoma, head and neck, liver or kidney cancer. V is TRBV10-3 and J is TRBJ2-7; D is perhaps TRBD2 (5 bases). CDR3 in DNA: TGTGCCATCAGTGAATCGGGGTATGCTGGGGAGCAGTACTTC. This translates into CAISESGYAGEQYF.